This paragraph covers one T cell receptor beta chain sequence. Its antigen is still unknown. CDR3 size: 17 residues. Trimming removed 4 bases from V and 6 bases from J; junction bases left unmatched: 9. The germline V gene has CDR1 SGHAT and CDR2 FQNNGV. The data were obtained in a study of cytomegalovirus exposure and HLA in healthy donors. Study-wide points: In vitro data verified a few CMV-associated chains as specific for CMV antigens. Cytomegalovirus status, reportedly, was diagnosed with high specificity and sensitivity by the classifier.

From the roughly 110-subject validation cohort, which was separate from the roughly 680-subject first cohort, the donors were drawn. The table came from immunoSEQ multiplex PCR; TCRdb's copy has only in-frame clones and leaves some out. The sample has tens of thousands of clones, 96% seen once; the top ten hold 0.6% to 0.85%. The source material was PBMCs. This receptor was identified in a man aged 18 to 35 in good health and CMV-seronegative. The chain is built from TRBV11-2 and TRBJ2-3; 14 bases line up with TRBD2. Here the CDR3 DNA reads TGTGCCAGCAGCTCCCCCGGGACTAGCGGGAGTTCGGATACGCAGTATTTT. Translated, it gives CASSSPGTSGSSDTQYF.